The clone carrying this T cell receptor (beta chain) was counted only a few times. This sample stems from a study of cytomegalovirus exposure and HLA in healthy donors. It was the roughly 130-subject validation cohort, separate from the approximately 700-subject first cohort, to which the donors belonged. Method: immunoSEQ multiplex PCR; TCRdb's copy keeps in-frame clones and lacks some. The repertoire includes 200,000 to 300,000 clones, roughly nine tenths of them detected once, and around 12% sits in the top ten. This CDR3 is 14 amino acids long. V was trimmed by 4 bases and J by 3 bases, leaving 14 bases between them. Germline loops: CDR1 SGHRS, CDR2 YFSETQ.

Source material: PBMCs. The V and J genes are TRBV5-1 and TRBJ2-7; D tentatively fits TRBD1 or TRBD2 (6 bases each). The TCR sequence derives from a man in his late teens or twenties in good health and CMV-seropositive. The CDR3 loop reads CASSPGAVHYEQYF. CDR3 DNA sequence: TGCGCCAGCAGCCCGGGGGCAGTACACTACGAGCAGTACTTC. The variable domain in full, with the rest retrieved from reference TRBV5-1 and TRBJ2-7, is KAGVTQTPRYLIKTRGQQVTLSCSPISGHRSVSWYQQTPGQGLQFLFEYFSETQRNKGNFPGRFSGRQFSNSRSEMNVSTLELGDSALYLCASSPGAVHYEQYFGPGTRLTVT.